This entry lists 19 T cell receptor beta chains sequenced from one sample in a study of identical twins. From the 5' RACE reads, TCRdb called clonotypes with MiXCR, one entry per CDR3 protein. The sample records approximately 470,000 distinct CDR3 sequences, 14% being singletons. The sample was also linked to a second study, of yellow fever vaccine responses in identical twins.

Material for sequencing was CD4+ T cells sorted from blood. The receptors here all came from a woman between 18 and 30 years old in good health.

This clonotype has a handful of counts. The gene calls are TRBV2 and TRBJ2-3, with D tentatively TRBD1 or TRBD2 (5 bases each). Looked up from germline, CDR1 is SNHLY and CDR2 is FYNNEI. The CDR3 runs to 14 residues. Trimming removed 5 bases at V and 6 bases at J, with 15 bases between. In DNA form, the CDR3 reads TGTGCCAGCAGTCAACCCGGGACGACCGATACGCAGTATTTT. This encodes CASSQPGTTDTQYF.

This clonotype was seen only a few times. The chain links TRBV5-5 to TRBJ2-2; D is perhaps TRBD2 (5 bases). V was shortened by 1 base and J by 4 bases, with 11 bases between the two germline ends. This CDR3 spans 15 amino acids. CDR1 is SGHKS, CDR2 YYEKEE, per germline (reference sequence). The CDR3 DNA reads as TGTGCCAGCAGCTTGTACGGGATCGGCACCGGGGAGCTGTTTTTT. It codes for CASSLYGIGTGELFF.

This clonotype was observed a few times. The V and J genes are TRBV5-1 and TRBJ1-6; D is undetermined. The CDR3 has 17 residues. Trimming took 0 bases from V and 0 from J, leaving 10 bases between them. Germline V CDR1 and CDR2: SGHRS, YFSETQ. The CDR3 spells CASSLGGVRSYNSPLHF. Written as DNA, the CDR3 is TGCGCCAGCAGCTTGGGAGGAGTTCGCTCCTATAATTCACCCCTCCACTTT.

The sample holds a few counts of this clonotype. The chain combines TRBV6-5 with TRBJ1-4; no definite D call. CDR3 length equals 11 residues. Germline V gives CDR1 MNHEY, CDR2 SVGAGI. Trimming pared 2 bases from V and 10 bases from J, leaving 5 bases between. The CDR3 protein is CASSYIGKLFF. CDR3 coding DNA: TGTGCCAGCAGTTACATCGGAAAACTGTTTTTT.

This chain uses TRBV5-1 with TRBJ2-1; no clear D gene. V was cut by 1 base and J by 6 bases, with 8 bases left in between. CDR1 SGHRS and CDR2 YFSETQ come from the germline V gene. CDR3 size: 13 residues. The DNA for the CDR3 is TGCGCCAGCAGCTTGAATACGGCCAATGAGCAGTTCTTC. It encodes CASSLNTANEQFF.

This clonotype was recorded a few times. CDR3 loop: CASGFPDRGLYGYTF. In nucleotides, the CDR3 is TGTGCTAGTGGTTTCCCCGACAGGGGGCTATATGGCTACACCTTC. The chain is built from TRBV12-5 and TRBJ1-2; 10 nucleotides align to TRBD1. The length of the CDR3 is 15 residues. V was pared by 3 bases and J by 5 bases, with 6 bases of the junction left unmatched. Germline V gives CDR1 LGHNT, CDR2 FRNRAP.

The chain combines TRBV20-1 with TRBJ1-1, with a weak D call TRBD1 (5 bases). The CDR3 runs 15 residues. Germline-derived CDR1 and CDR2 are DFQATT and SNEGSKA (reference sequence). The V end was cut by 6 bases, the J end by 4 bases, with 21 bases between. The CDR3 here is CSARFQGGAATEAFF. CDR3 in DNA: TGCAGTGCCAGGTTCCAGGGAGGAGCGGCCACTGAAGCTTTCTTT.

The rearrangement joins TRBV7-3 to TRBJ2-5, with 10 nucleotides matching TRBD2. The CDR3 sequence is 15 residues long. CDR1 and CDR2 from the germline V gene are SGHTA and FQGTGA. Unmatched junction bases numbered 5, after V lost 5 bases and J lost 2 bases. The CDR3 reads CASSRLAGAQETQYF. CDR3 DNA: TGTGCCAGCAGCCGTCTAGCGGGGGCACAAGAGACCCAGTACTTC.

The chain couples TRBV6-2 or TRBV6-3 to TRBJ2-1, with 8 bases fitting TRBD2. This CDR3 contains 16 residues. Germline-derived CDR1 and CDR2 are MNHEY and SVGEGT. Trimming removed 6 bases from V and 1 base from J; junction bases left unmatched: 8. As DNA, the CDR3 is TGTGCCAGCAGGGATACCTCTAGCGGGTCCTACAATGAGCAGTTCTTC. Its translation: CASRDTSSGSYNEQFF.

This clonotype occurred many times. The chain is built from TRBV5-1 and TRBJ2-1; the match to TRBD1 covers 10 bases. This CDR3 is built from 15 residues. The germline CDR1 and CDR2 sequences are SGHRS and YFSETQ. V lost 0 bases and J lost 6; bases outside the gene matches: 3. The CDR3 spells CASSLEGDRGNEQFF. DNA for the CDR3: TGCGCCAGCAGCTTGGAAGGGGACAGGGGCAATGAGCAGTTCTTC.

This clonotype was seen a handful of times. The chain combines TRBV7-9 with TRBJ1-6; TRBD1 agrees at 7 bases. Losses at the gene ends were 3 bases for V and 0 bases for J; bases not matched to a gene: 5. Germline V lookup: CDR1 SEHNR, CDR2 FQNEAQ (reference sequence). The CDR3 runs 17 residues. In nucleotides, the CDR3 is TGTGCCAGCAGCTTGATACAGGGGATCTCCTATAATTCACCCCTCCACTTT. This gives the protein CASSLIQGISYNSPLHF.

This chain uses TRBV20-1 with TRBJ1-3; unclear D gene. V was trimmed by 4 bases and J by 0 bases, leaving 4 bases between them. From germline, CDR1 is DFQATT and CDR2 SNEGSKA (reference sequence). The CDR3 loop spans 12 amino acids. CDR3 in amino acids: CSAKISGNTIYF. CDR3 coding DNA: TGCAGTGCTAAGATCTCTGGAAACACCATATATTTT.

The chain uses TRBV11-2 and TRBJ1-1, with D perhaps TRBD1 (5 bases). This CDR3 is built from 15 residues. Germline CDR1 SGHAT, CDR2 FQNNGV. V lost 5 bases and J lost 1, with 14 bases in between. The CDR3 DNA is TGTGCCAGCAGCCCAATAATCGGACAGAACACTGAAGCTTTCTTT. Its protein product is CASSPIIGQNTEAFF.

The chain is built from TRBV14 and TRBJ2-1; D is unresolved. V was trimmed by 3 bases and J by 7 bases, leaving 4 bases between them. This CDR3 is 11 amino acids long. CDR1 is SGHDN and CDR2 is FVKESK in the germline V gene. The CDR3 bases are TGTGCCAGCAGCCATTTTAATGAGCAGTTCTTC. Translation gives CASSHFNEQFF.

This clonotype was observed a few times. This chain connects TRBV11-2 to TRBJ2-5, with TRBD2 matching over 9 bases. V was clipped by 1 base and J by 1 base; unmatched bases: 16. The CDR3 loop spans 20 amino acids. The germline gives CDR1 SGHAT, CDR2 FQNNGV. CDR3 amino acids: CASSLVPPTMRGGFQETQYF. CDR3 bases: TGTGCCAGCAGCTTAGTACCTCCAACTATGCGGGGGGGCTTCCAAGAGACCCAGTACTTC. The entire variable domain, with the rest obtained from reference TRBV11-2 and TRBJ2-5, is as follows: EAGVAQSPRYKIIEKRQSVAFWCNPISGHATLYWYQQILGQGPKLLIQFQNNGVVDDSQLPKDRFSAERLKGVDSTLKIQPAKLEDSAVYLCASSLVPPTMRGGFQETQYFGPGTRLLVL.

This clonotype occurred once. The chain employs TRBV18 and TRBJ1-1; no definite D call. CDR1 KGHSH and CDR2 LQKENI come from the germline V gene. This CDR3 contains 12 residues. Trimming left V 4 bases short and J 4 bases short, with 7 bases between. The CDR3 DNA reads as TGTGCCAGCTCACATAAAAGCACTGAAGCTTTCTTT. Encoded protein: CASSHKSTEAFF.

This clonotype was observed many times. J is TRBJ2-5 and V is TRBV5-1, with D possibly TRBD2 on 7 matching bases. CDR1 and CDR2 from the germline V gene are SGHRS and YFSETQ. This CDR3 contains 15 residues. V lost 1 base to trimming and J lost 1 base, with 11 bases between them. Here the CDR3 DNA reads TGCGCCAGCAGCTTGTCGGGGGGCACCCAAGAGACCCAGTACTTC. As protein: CASSLSGGTQETQYF.

Only a few counts were recorded for this clonotype. The CDR3 here is CASSPGLVYEQYF. CDR3 coding DNA: TGTGCCAGCAGCCCCGGACTCGTCTACGAGCAGTACTTC. This rearrangement joins TRBV21-1 to TRBJ2-7; the D call TRBD2 from the table was never checked on the DNA. TRBV21-1 is given as a pseudogene. The CDR3 has 13 residues.

V is TRBV5-1 and J is TRBJ2-2, with D possibly being TRBD1 (6 bases). Germline lookup yields CDR1 SGHRS and CDR2 YFSETQ. The CDR3 totals 13 residues. The V end was cut by 4 bases, the J end by 7 bases, with 11 bases between. The CDR3 here is CASSQGWNGELFF. DNA for the CDR3: TGCGCCAGCAGCCAGGGGTGGAACGGGGAGCTGTTTTTT. The full variable domain, completed using reference TRBV5-1 and TRBJ2-2, is KAGVTQTPRYLIKTRGQQVTLSCSPISGHRSVSWYQQTPGQGLQFLFEYFSETQRNKGNFPGRFSGRQFSNSRSEMNVSTLELGDSALYLCASSQGWNGELFFGEGSRLTVL.